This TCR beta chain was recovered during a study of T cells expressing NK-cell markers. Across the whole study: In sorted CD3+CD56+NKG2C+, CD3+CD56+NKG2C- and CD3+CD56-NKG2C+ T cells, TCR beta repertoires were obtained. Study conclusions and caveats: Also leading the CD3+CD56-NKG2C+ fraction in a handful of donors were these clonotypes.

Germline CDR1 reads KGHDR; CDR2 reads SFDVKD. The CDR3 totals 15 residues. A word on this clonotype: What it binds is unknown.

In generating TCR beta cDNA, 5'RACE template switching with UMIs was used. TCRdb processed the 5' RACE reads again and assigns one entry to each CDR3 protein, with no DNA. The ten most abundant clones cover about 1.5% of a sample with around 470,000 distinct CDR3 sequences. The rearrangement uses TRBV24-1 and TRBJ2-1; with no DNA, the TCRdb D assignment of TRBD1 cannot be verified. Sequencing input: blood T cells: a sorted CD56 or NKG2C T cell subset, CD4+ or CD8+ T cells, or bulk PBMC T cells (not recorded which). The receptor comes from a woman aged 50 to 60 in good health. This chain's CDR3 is CATSERTAESNEQFF.